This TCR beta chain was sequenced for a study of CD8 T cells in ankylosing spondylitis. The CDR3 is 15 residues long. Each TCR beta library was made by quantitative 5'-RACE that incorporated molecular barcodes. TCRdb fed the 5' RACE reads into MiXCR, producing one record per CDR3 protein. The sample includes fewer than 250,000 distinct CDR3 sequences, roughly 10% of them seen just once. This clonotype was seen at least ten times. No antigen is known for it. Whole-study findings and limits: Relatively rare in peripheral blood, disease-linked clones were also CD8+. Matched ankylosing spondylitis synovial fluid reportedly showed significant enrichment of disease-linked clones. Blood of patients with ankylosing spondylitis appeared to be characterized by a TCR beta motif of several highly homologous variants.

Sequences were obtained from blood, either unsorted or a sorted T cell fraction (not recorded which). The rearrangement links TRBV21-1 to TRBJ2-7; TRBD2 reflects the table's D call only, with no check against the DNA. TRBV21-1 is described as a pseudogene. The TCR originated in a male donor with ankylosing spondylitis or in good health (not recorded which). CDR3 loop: CASSPGRTAPYEQYF. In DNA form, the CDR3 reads TGTGCCAGCAGCCCAGGGAGGACCGCCCCATACGAGCAGTACTTC.